This record looks at one TCR beta chain sequence and its context. Its antigen remains unidentified. The record originates from a study of T cell responses to AZD1222 COVID-19 vaccine. General study results and limits: In a largely white British group with more females than males, clonal diversity was possibly underestimated.

The CDR3 runs 15 residues. Only in-frame clones appear in the TCRdb table, and some are missing; sequencing was by immunoSEQ multiplex PCR. The sample lists fewer than 130,000 clones, about 94% seen once, with around 2.8% in the top ten. This chain joins TRBV21-1 and TRBJ1-2; the table's D call TRBD1 went unverified against the DNA. TRBV21-1 is termed a pseudogene. This TCR came from an adult who received the AZD1222 COVID-19 vaccine. This sample comprised peripheral blood, obtained 28 days after the second AZD1222 dose. CDR3: CASSKCLNTNYGYTF. The CDR3 DNA follows: TGTGCCAGCAGCAAATGCCTCAATACAAACTATGGCTACACCTTC.